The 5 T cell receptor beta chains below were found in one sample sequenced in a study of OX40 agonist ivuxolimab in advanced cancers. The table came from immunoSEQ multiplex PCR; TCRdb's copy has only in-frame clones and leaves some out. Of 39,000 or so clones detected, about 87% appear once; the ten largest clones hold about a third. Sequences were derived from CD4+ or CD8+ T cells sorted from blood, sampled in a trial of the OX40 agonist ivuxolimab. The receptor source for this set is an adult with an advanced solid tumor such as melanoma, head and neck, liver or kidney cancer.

CDR3 in DNA: TGTGCCAGTAGGAAAACTAGCGGAGGAGGATTCAATGAGCAGTTCTTC. As protein: CASRKTSGGGFNEQFF. V gene TRBV19 combines with J gene TRBJ2-1; 8 bases agree with TRBD2. The junction had 13 bases not matched to a gene; V was cut back by 6 bases and J by 6 bases. The germline V gene encodes CDR1 LNHDA and CDR2 SQIVND (reference sequence). This CDR3 comprises 16 residues.

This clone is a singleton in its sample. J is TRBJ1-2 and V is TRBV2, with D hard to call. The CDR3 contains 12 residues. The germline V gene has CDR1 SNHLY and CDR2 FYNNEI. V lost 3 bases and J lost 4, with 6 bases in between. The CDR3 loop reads CASSDLGYGYTF. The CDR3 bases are TGTGCCAGCAGTGATCTCGGCTATGGCTACACCTTC.

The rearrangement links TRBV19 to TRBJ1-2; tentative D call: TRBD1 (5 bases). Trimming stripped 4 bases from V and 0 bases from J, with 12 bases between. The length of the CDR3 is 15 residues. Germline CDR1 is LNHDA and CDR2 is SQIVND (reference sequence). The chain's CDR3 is CASSNTRGANYGYTF. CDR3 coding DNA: TGTGCCAGTAGTAACACGAGGGGAGCTAACTATGGCTACACCTTC.

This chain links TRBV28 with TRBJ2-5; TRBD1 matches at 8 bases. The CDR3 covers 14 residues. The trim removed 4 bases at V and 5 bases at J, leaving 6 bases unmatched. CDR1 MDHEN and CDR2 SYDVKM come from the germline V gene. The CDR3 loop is CASSSPGGGETQYF. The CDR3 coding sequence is TGTGCCAGCAGTTCGCCAGGGGGCGGTGAGACCCAGTACTTC. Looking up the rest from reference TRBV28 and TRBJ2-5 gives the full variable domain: DVKVTQSSRYLVKRTGEKVFLECVQDMDHENMFWYRQDPGLGLRLIYFSYDVKMKEKGDIPEGYSVSREKKERFSLILESASTNQTSMYLCASSSPGGGETQYFGPGTRLLVL.

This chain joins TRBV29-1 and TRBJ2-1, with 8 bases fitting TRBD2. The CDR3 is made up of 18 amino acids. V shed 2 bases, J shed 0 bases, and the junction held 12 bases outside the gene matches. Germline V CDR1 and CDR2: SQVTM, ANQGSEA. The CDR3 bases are TGCAGCGTTGAACTAGCGGGCATTTTCTACAGCTCCTACAATGAGCAGTTCTTC. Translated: CSVELAGIFYSSYNEQFF.